This T cell receptor (beta chain) was captured in a study of T cells in pancreatic ductal adenocarcinoma. General study findings and limits: This surgical cohort overrepresents the minority presenting with early-stage disease. Comparisons of tumor and blood clonality may show falsely lower tumor diversity. Blood clonality (around 0.066) did not differ significantly from tumor (about 0.11).

The repertoire was sequenced with immunoSEQ multiplex PCR; TCRdb's copy has only in-frame clones and lacks some. The sample contains over 100,000 clones, 90% to 95% of which appear only once. As regards this clone: The antigen is unknown.

Germline CDR1 MDHEN, CDR2 SYDVKM. The CDR3 consists of 14 residues. The V end lost 6 bases, the J end lost 2 bases, and 8 bases lay between the germline ends. Selected pancreatic ductal adenocarcinoma patients had undergone surgery without neoadjuvant therapy. This receptor was taken from a human donor with pancreatic ductal adenocarcinoma. The chain combines TRBV28 with TRBJ2-6; D unclear. Sequencing used PBMCs. CDR3 residues: CASRYSPGANVLTF. CDR3 DNA sequence: TGTGCCAGCAGGTACTCTCCTGGGGCCAACGTCCTGACTTTC.